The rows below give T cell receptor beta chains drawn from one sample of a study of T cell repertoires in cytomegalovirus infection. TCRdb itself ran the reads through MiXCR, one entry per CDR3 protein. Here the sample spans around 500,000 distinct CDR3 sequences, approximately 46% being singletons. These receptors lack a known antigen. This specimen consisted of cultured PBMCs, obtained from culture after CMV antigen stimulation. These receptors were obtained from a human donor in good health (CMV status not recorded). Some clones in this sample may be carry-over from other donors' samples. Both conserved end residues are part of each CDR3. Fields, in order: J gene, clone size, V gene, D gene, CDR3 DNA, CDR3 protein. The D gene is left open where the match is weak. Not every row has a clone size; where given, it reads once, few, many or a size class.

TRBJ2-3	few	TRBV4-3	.	TGCGCCAGCAGCCAAGGGTGGGACTCCCTCAGAAAATTCACAGATACGCAGTATTTT	CASSQGWDSLRKFTDTQYF
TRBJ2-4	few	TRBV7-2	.	TGTGCCAGCAGCTTAGGTGGGGACATTCAGTACTTC	CASSLGGDIQYF
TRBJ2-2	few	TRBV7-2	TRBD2	TGTGCCAGCAACTTACTAGCGGGGGTGGACGGGGAGCTGTTTTTT	CASNLLAGVDGELFF
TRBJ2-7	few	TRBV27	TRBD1	TGTGCCAGCCGGTCACTGGACAGGTTCCTCCTCGGGTCCTACGAGCAGTACTTC	CASRSLDRFLLGSYEQYF
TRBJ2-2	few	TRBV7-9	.	TGTGCCAGCAGCGTTATCGGGGAGCTGTTTTTT	CASSVIGELFF
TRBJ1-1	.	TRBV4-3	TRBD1	TGCGCCAGCAGCCACCCAGGACAGGGGCGGACTGAAGCTTTCTTT	CASSHPGQGRTEAFF
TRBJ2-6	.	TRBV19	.	TGTGCCAGTAGTAAGACCGGATCGCTCCGATGGTCTGGGGCCAACGTCCTGACTTTC	CASSKTGSLRWSGANVLTF
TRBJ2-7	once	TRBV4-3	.	TGCGCCAGCAGCCAAGATTCGTCGAACTACGAGCAGTACTTC	CASSQDSSNYEQYF
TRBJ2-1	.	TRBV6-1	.	TGTGCCAGCAGTTCCCCACCTCGTGAGCAGTTCTTC	CASSSPPREQFF
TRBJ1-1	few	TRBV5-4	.	TGTGCCAGCAGCTCTTACCTGAACACTGAAGCTTTCTTT	CASSSYLNTEAFF
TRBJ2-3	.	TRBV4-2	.	TGTGCCAGCAGCCAAGCGGGCCCTCGGGATACGCAGTATTTT	CASSQAGPRDTQYF
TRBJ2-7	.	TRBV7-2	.	TGTGCCAGCAGCTTAGCGTCCAGGGGAGGCTACGAGCAGTACTTC	CASSLASRGGYEQYF
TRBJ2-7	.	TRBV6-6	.	TGTGCCAGCAGTTACGTCTTAAACTACGAGCAGTACTTC	CASSYVLNYEQYF
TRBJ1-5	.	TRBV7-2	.	TGTGCCAGCAGCTTAGGCCAGGCCGTGGGGCCCCAGCATTTT	CASSLGQAVGPQHF
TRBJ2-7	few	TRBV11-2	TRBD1	TGTGCCAGCAGACCGCGATCCGGGACAGGGGTAGATTACGAGCAGTACTTC	CASRPRSGTGVDYEQYF
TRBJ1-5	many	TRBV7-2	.	TGTGCCAGCAGCTTATTGGGGTCCGGCAATCAGCCCCAGCATTTT	CASSLLGSGNQPQHF
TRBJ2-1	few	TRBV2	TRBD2	TGTGCCACCCTAGCGGGGGGACGAATGGATGAGCAGTTCTTC	CATLAGGRMDEQFF
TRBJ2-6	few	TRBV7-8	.	TGTGCCAGCAGCTCCAGGGAAAGCTCTGGGGCCAACGTCCTGACTTTC	CASSSRESSGANVLTF
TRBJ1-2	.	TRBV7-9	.	TGTGCCAGCAGCTTAGCGCCGGGGCACTATGGCTACACCTTC	CASSLAPGHYGYTF
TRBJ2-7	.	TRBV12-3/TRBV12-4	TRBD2	TGTGCCAGCAGTTTTCCGCGGGGGGCCGGGAAGGTGCCCTACGAGCAGTACTTC	CASSFPRGAGKVPYEQYF
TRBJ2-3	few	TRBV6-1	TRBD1	TGTGCCAGCAGGAGACAGGGTTCAGATACGCAGTATTTT	CASRRQGSDTQYF
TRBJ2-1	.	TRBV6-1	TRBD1	TGTGCCAGCAAGGGGGCTCCAGTCGGGGTAGGTTACAATGAGCAGTTCTTC	CASKGAPVGVGYNEQFF
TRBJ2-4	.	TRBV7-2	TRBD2	TGTGCCAGCAGGGCTAGCGGGAGGGCCGGGAACATTCAGTACTTC	CASRASGRAGNIQYF
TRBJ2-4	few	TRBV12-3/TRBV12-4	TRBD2	TGTGCCAGCAGTCAGACTAGCGGGGCTCGGGGCATTCAGTACTTC	CASSQTSGARGIQYF
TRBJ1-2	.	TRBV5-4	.	TGTGCCAGCAGCTTGGAGGTCAGGGACGGCTACACCTTC	CASSLEVRDGYTF
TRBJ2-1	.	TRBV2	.	TGTGCCAGCAAGCCGAACTCCTACAATGAGCAGTTCTTC	CASKPNSYNEQFF
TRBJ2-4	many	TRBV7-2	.	TGTGCCAGCAGCTTAAAGGGTTTGGGGGATTGGACCAAAAACATTCAGTACTTC	CASSLKGLGDWTKNIQYF
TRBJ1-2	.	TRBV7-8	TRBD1	TGTGCCAGCAGCAAAATACGACAGGGGGGCTATGGCTACACCTTC	CASSKIRQGGYGYTF
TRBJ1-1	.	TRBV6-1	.	TGTGCCAGCAGTGGTGGCAGTTTCATGAACACTGAAGCTTTCTTT	CASSGGSFMNTEAFF
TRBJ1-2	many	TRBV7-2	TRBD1	TGTGCCAGCAGCAGATCACCGGACAGGAGTAACTATGGCTACACCTTC	CASSRSPDRSNYGYTF
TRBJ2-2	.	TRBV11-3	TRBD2	TGTGCCAGCAGCTCCCAGCGGGGGCCTTACACCGGGGAGCTGTTTTTT	CASSSQRGPYTGELFF
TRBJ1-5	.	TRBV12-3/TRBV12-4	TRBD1	TGTGCCAGCGGTTTACCAGGGGGCGGCTTCCATCAGCCCCAGCATTTT	CASGLPGGGFHQPQHF
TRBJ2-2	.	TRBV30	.	TGTGCCTGGAGTGTCCGACGGAGCACCGGGGAGCTGTTTTTT	CAWSVRRSTGELFF
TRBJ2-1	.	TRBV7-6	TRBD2	TGTGCCAGCAGCCCGAGGACTAGCAAGCACAATGAGCAGTTCTTC	CASSPRTSKHNEQFF
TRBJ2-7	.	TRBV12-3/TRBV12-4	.	TGTGCCAGCAGTCAAACAACTAGGGCCCACTACGAGCAGTACTTC	CASSQTTRAHYEQYF
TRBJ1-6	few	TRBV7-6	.	TGTGCCAGCAGCTTAGGACAGTTGGGTTTTGGGTCACCCCTCCACTTT	CASSLGQLGFGSPLHF
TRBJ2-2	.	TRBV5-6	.	TGTGCCAGCAGCCCCGTTTTGGAAAACACCGGGGAGCTGTTTTTT	CASSPVLENTGELFF
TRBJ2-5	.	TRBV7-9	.	TGTGCCAGCAGCAGGCAGCGTCCGTACCAAGAGACCCAGTACTTC	CASSRQRPYQETQYF
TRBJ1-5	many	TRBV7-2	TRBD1	TGTGCCAGCAGCCTACAGGGGGCGCCGGGGATGCCCCAGCATTTT	CASSLQGAPGMPQHF
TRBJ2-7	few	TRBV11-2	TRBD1	TGTGCCAGCAGCTTACGGACAGGTTGGGCCTCCCACGAGCAGTACTTC	CASSLRTGWASHEQYF
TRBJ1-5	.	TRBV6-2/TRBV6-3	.	TGTGCCAGCAGTTATCTTCCGACAGCCAATCAGCCCCAGCATTTT	CASSYLPTANQPQHF
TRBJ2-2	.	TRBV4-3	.	TGCGCCAGCAACACCTGGGGCAGGGAGCTGTTTTTT	CASNTWGRELFF
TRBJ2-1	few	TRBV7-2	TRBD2	TGTGCCAGCAGCTTTGCGGGAGAGAGTGCTGAGCAGTTCTTC	CASSFAGESAEQFF
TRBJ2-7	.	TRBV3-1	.	TGTGCCAGCAGCCAAGAGTCTGGATACGAGCAGTACTTC	CASSQESGYEQYF